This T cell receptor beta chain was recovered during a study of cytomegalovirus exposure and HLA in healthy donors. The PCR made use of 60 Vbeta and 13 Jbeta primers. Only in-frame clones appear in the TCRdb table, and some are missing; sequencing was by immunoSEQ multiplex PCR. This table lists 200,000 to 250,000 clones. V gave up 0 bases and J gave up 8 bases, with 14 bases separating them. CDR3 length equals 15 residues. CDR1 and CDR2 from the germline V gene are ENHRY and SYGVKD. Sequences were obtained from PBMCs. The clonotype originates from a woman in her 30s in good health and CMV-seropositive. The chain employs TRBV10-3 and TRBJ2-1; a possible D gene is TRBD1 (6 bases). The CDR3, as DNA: TGTGCCATCAGTGAGTCGGGGGCGAGTGGTGATGAGCAGTTCTTC. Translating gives CAISESGASGDEQFF.